Listed here are 10 T cell receptor beta chains from one sample, sequenced in a study of OX40 agonist ivuxolimab in advanced cancers. Profiled with immunoSEQ multiplex PCR; TCRdb holds only in-frame clones, not every one. The data contain roughly 64,000 clones, more than 80% of them singletons. The source material was CD4+ or CD8+ T cells sorted from blood, sampled in a trial of the OX40 agonist ivuxolimab. The receptor set was obtained from an adult with an advanced solid tumor such as melanoma, head and neck, liver or kidney cancer.

This rearrangement joins TRBV28 to TRBJ2-3, with D uncertain. CDR1 and CDR2 (germline): MDHEN, SYDVKM. Trimming left V 6 bases short and J 2 bases short, with 15 bases between. The CDR3 covers 15 residues. CDR3 DNA: TGTGCCAGCAGCTTGCCCTCCGCCCTCACAGATACGCAGTATTTT. Its translation: CASSLPSALTDTQYF. Supplemented by reference TRBV28 and TRBJ2-3, the full variable domain reads DVKVTQSSRYLVKRTGEKVFLECVQDMDHENMFWYRQDPGLGLRLIYFSYDVKMKEKGDIPEGYSVSREKKERFSLILESASTNQTSMYLCASSLPSALTDTQYFGPGTRLTVL.

The chain carries TRBV20-1 and TRBJ1-2, with D unclear. Trimming removed 3 bases at V and 4 bases at J, with 6 bases between. Germline-derived CDR1 and CDR2 are DFQATT and SNEGSKA (reference sequence). The CDR3 loop spans 11 amino acids. CDR3 coding DNA: TGCAGTGCTAGGGGAAGCTATGGCTACACCTTC. Translated: CSARGSYGYTF.

This clone was recorded once. This rearrangement joins TRBV9 to TRBJ2-3; TRBD1 or TRBD2 may be the D gene (6 bases each). This CDR3 region has 16 residues. Per germline, CDR1 SGDLS and CDR2 YYNGEE. Trimming took off 0 bases at V and 5 bases at J, with 16 bases between the two ends. This CDR3 is CASSVDSGARGDTQYF. CDR3 in DNA: TGTGCCAGCAGCGTAGATTCGGGAGCCAGGGGAGATACGCAGTATTTT.

The chain has TRBV5-1 and TRBJ2-7, with 9 bases fitting TRBD1. Trimming at V came to 6 bases and at J to 4 bases, leaving 8 bases not matched to a gene. The CDR3 consists of 14 residues. From germline, CDR1 is SGHRS and CDR2 YFSETQ. The CDR3 sequence: CASTPGQGGYEQYF. The CDR3 coding sequence is TGCGCCAGCACACCGGGACAGGGAGGGTACGAGCAGTACTTC.

Note on this clone: A read error may produce the germline difference seen at one junction end. This chain connects TRBV9 to TRBJ2-7; a weak D match, TRBD2 (5 bases). The length of the CDR3 is 15 residues. The germline CDR1 and CDR2 sequences are SGDLS and YYNGEE. CDR3 in amino acids: CASSVGISATYGQYF. The CDR3 nucleotides read TGTGCCAGCAGCGTAGGGATTAGCGCCACCTACGGGCAGTACTTC.

The chain links TRBV21-1 to TRBJ1-5; the D call in the table, TRBD1, was not verified against the DNA. TRBV21-1 is reported as a pseudogene. The length of the CDR3 is 15 residues. CDR3 loop: CASSNGNRPNQPQHF. In nucleotides, the CDR3 is TGTGCCAGCAGCAATGGCAACAGGCCCAATCAGCCCCAGCATTTT.

V is TRBV28 and J is TRBJ1-2; TRBD1 agrees at 9 bases. V lost 4 bases to trimming and J lost 3 bases; unmatched junction nucleotides: 9. Germline values: CDR1 MDHEN, CDR2 SYDVKM. The length of the CDR3 is 16 residues. The CDR3 nucleotides read TGTGCCAGCAGTTCCCCGGGACAGGGACTGGACTATGGCTACACCTTC. It is translated as CASSSPGQGLDYGYTF.

The chain employs TRBV28 and TRBJ2-2; 10 bases fit TRBD2. The CDR3 runs 17 residues. Trimming cost V 5 bases and J 6 bases; bases outside gene matches: 12. CDR1 is MDHEN and CDR2 is SYDVKM in the germline V gene. The DNA for the CDR3 is TGTGCCAGCAGTATTCTTGGACTAGCGGAAAGGTCCGGGGAGCTGTTTTTT. It specifies CASSILGLAERSGELFF.

The chain carries TRBV6-5 and TRBJ2-1, with 9 bases identical to TRBD2. With V trimmed by 1 base and J by 4 bases, 2 bases remained unmatched. Germline CDR1 and CDR2: MNHEY and SVGAGI. The CDR3 covers 15 residues. The CDR3 spells CASSYYAGGYNEQFF. As DNA, the CDR3 is TGTGCCAGCAGTTACTATGCGGGAGGGTACAATGAGCAGTTCTTC.

The V and J genes are TRBV7-2 and TRBJ2-2, with 11 nucleotides matching TRBD2. Germline V gives CDR1 SGHTA, CDR2 FQGNSA. The CDR3 is made up of 16 amino acids. Trimming removed 3 bases from V and 0 bases from J; junction bases left unmatched: 0. For the CDR3, the DNA is TGTGCCAGCAGCTTGACTAGCGGGGCGAACACCGGGGAGCTGTTTTTT. Protein sequence: CASSLTSGANTGELFF.